Presented here are 4 T cell receptor beta chains from one specimen sequenced in a study of persistence of HIV-infected CD4 T cells. This was the immunoSEQ version 4 assay in survey mode. Repertoires were generated with immunoSEQ multiplex PCR, while TCRdb's copy carries only in-frame clones and drops some. The sample shows some 41,000 clones, around 80% of them seen only once. These receptors' targets are unknown. Lysates of CMV-infected fibroblasts at approximately 9.4 ug/mL stimulated these cells. CD40L-negative CD69-negative CD45RO-high memory CD4+ T cells were sorted as populations depleted of antigen-responding cells. This specimen consisted of CD4+ T cells sorted from PBMCs after roughly 18-hour stimulation, obtained from a patient who received antiretroviral therapy. The receptor set was obtained from an adult man with HIV who was CMV-seropositive.

V usage is TRBV28 and J usage is TRBJ2-7; 7 nucleotides align to TRBD1. V dropped 4 bases and J dropped 0; count of bases not matched to a gene: 12. Germline loops: CDR1 MDHEN, CDR2 SYDVKM. The CDR3 has 17 amino acids. The CDR3 sequence is CASSYLQGLHYSYEQYF. CDR3 DNA sequence: TGTGCCAGCAGTTACCTACAGGGGTTACACTACTCCTACGAGCAGTACTTC.

The chain uses TRBV3-1 (or the pseudogene TRBV3-2) and TRBJ2-2, with 7 bases matching TRBD1. The CDR3 is 14 residues long. With V trimmed by 3 bases and J by 4 bases, 2 bases remained unmatched. CDR1 and CDR2 from the germline V gene are LGHDT and YNNKEL (reference sequence). The CDR3 loop is CASSHRQGTGELFF. The DNA of the CDR3 is TGTGCCAGCAGCCACCGACAGGGCACCGGGGAGCTGTTTTTT.

V is TRBV20-1 and J is TRBJ1-1, with D perhaps matching TRBD1 (6 bases). V was clipped by 3 bases and J by 5 bases, with 13 bases between them. This CDR3 has 13 residues. Germline values: CDR1 DFQATT, CDR2 SNEGSKA (reference sequence). This chain's CDR3 is CSASTGARTEAFF. The CDR3 coding sequence is TGCAGTGCTAGTACGGGGGCGCGGACTGAAGCTTTCTTT.

The rearrangement links TRBV19 to TRBJ2-6, with 7 positions matching TRBD1. Germline values: CDR1 LNHDA, CDR2 SQIVND (reference sequence). The CDR3 spans 16 residues. With 1 base clipped from V and 5 bases from J, the junction kept 5 bases outside the gene matches. CDR3 region: CASSIVEGARANVLTF. As DNA, the CDR3 is TGTGCCAGTAGTATAGTAGAGGGGGCGCGGGCCAACGTCCTGACTTTC.